The next 3 T cell receptor beta chains were all read from a single sample in a study of T cell clusters in autoimmune cytopenias. TRB was amplified by touch-down multiplex PCR, primer pools A and B combined. TCRdb re-called the multiplex PCR reads and catalogs CDR3 proteins one per entry, DNA excluded. Recorded for this sample: 7,000 or so distinct CDR3 sequences. Each sample's input was approximately 0.25 ug genomic DNA, some 38,000 genome equivalents. The data also belong to a second study, concerning T cell repertoires in aging, cancer and after chemotherapy.

Sequencing input: peripheral blood. These receptors came from a human donor in good health.

V is TRBV5-6 and J is TRBJ2-3; the D gene TCRdb calls, TRBD2, cannot be checked with no DNA. CDR3 size: 18 residues. Germline CDR1 reads SGHDT; CDR2 reads YYEEEE. The CDR3 spells CASSLPETSGGNTDTQYF.

This rearrangement joins TRBV6-5 to TRBJ2-5; the TCRdb D gene call, TRBD1, has no DNA to confirm it. CDR3 length equals 14 residues. Germline V gene data show CDR1 as MNHEY and CDR2 as SVGAGI. Here the CDR3 reads CASSYSGTPETQYF.

The gene calls are TRBV5-4 and TRBJ1-6. Germline CDR1 SGHNT, CDR2 YYREEE (reference sequence). There are 15 residues in the CDR3. The CDR3 reads CASSPTSSYNSPLHF.